These T cell receptor beta chains were read from a single sample in a study of CD8 T cells in Susac syndrome. One entry per CDR3 protein, called by TCRdb with MiXCR from the immunoSEQ multiplex PCR reads. Of over 140,000 distinct CDR3 sequences detected, around 95% appear once; the ten largest clones hold 0.14%. Source material: CD4+ T cells from PBMCs. Receptor source: a human donor with Susac syndrome. Both conserved end residues are part of each CDR3. The D gene is left open where the match is weak.

v_gene,j_gene,d_gene,CDR3aa
TRBV20-1,TRBJ2-5,TRBD2,CSARDSRGSEETQYF
TRBV20-1,TRBJ2-1,TRBD2,CSATGGLAGGPSRQFF
TRBV20-1,TRBJ2-7,-,CSARESGDSYEQYF
TRBV27,TRBJ2-7,TRBD1,CASSYQGALYEQYF
TRBV30,TRBJ2-5,-,CAWSVQQETQYF
TRBV20-1,TRBJ1-1,-,CSASPENTEAFF
TRBV5-1,TRBJ2-5,-,CASGGGGNQETQYF
TRBV20-1,TRBJ2-4,-,CSATRQGRAKNIQYF
TRBV28,TRBJ1-2,-,CASRPGARGYTF
TRBV9,TRBJ2-1,-,CASSAGRGSYNEQFF
TRBV4-1,TRBJ1-4,-,CASSQQGSTYEKLFF
TRBV20-1,TRBJ2-5,TRBD2,CSARIAGGIQETQYF
TRBV9,TRBJ2-7,-,CASSVRPAGSEQYF
TRBV29-1,TRBJ1-1,-,CSVNTGFAGTEAFF
TRBV7-9,TRBJ2-7,-,CASRKGDGSYEQYF
TRBV28,TRBJ1-5,-,CASSLSGSSNQPQHF
TRBV7-2,TRBJ2-5,-,CASSPGFWGAQYF
TRBV20-1,TRBJ1-5,-,CSARVGGTNQPQHF
TRBV3-1,TRBJ2-7,-,CASSQGQGPEYF
TRBV20-1,TRBJ2-3,TRBD2,CSALTSGLSDTQYF
TRBV9,TRBJ1-2,-,CASQAGTNYGYTF
TRBV6-2/TRBV6-3,TRBJ2-1,-,CASSWGEAASSYNEQFF
TRBV2,TRBJ2-7,-,CASNLANYEQYF
TRBV11-2,TRBJ2-5,-,CASRRGAGRGGETQYF
TRBV5-5,TRBJ2-5,-,CASSYRGRAGETQYF
TRBV5-1,TRBJ1-4,-,CASSSGRQPTNEKLFF
TRBV7-2,TRBJ2-7,TRBD1,CASSLLRDRGHEQYF
TRBV20-1,TRBJ2-3,-,CLIRLGDTQYF
TRBV30,TRBJ1-4,TRBD1,CAWRRQGDEKLFF
TRBV3-1,TRBJ2-2,-,CASSQDRAGGELFF
TRBV5-1,TRBJ2-7,TRBD1,CASTFGLTGFGYEQYF
TRBV29-1,TRBJ1-2,TRBD1,CSAGRQGSIYGYTF
TRBV29-1,TRBJ2-6,-,CSVKSSGANVLTF
TRBV5-1,TRBJ2-1,TRBD2,CASSLGRLAGWGNEQFF
TRBV5-4,TRBJ2-6,-,CASSLEGASGANVLTF
TRBV28,TRBJ1-2,TRBD1,CASRQPEGQGNYGYTF
TRBV4-1,TRBJ2-7,-,CASSQERRRAYEQYF
TRBV20-1,TRBJ1-5,-,CSASLPRQPQHF
TRBV14,TRBJ2-1,TRBD2,CASSQDGVTRPSGGTYVYNEQFF
TRBV25-1,TRBJ2-5,-,CASSGLPGSQETQYF
TRBV9,TRBJ1-3,-,CASSSGTGVSGNTIYF
TRBV30,TRBJ1-5,TRBD1,CAWSENRGYSNQPQHF